The next 29 T cell receptor beta chains were all read from a single sample in a study of control samples from healthy donors and cancer patients. The assay was immunoSEQ multiplex PCR, and TCRdb's table has in-frame clones only and misses some. Here the sample spans around 130,000 clones, about 88% being singletons. Sequencing was done on a sample of blood. These receptors were collected from a man over 45 in good health.

J is TRBJ1-6 and V is TRBV7-9, with TRBD1 matching over 9 bases. The germline V gene has CDR1 SEHNR and CDR2 FQNEAQ (reference sequence). The CDR3 extends over 17 amino acids. Germline trimming cut 5 bases from V and 7 bases from J; bases unmatched to any gene: 12. The CDR3 DNA reads as TGTGCCAGCAGCGCCTCCGGGACAGGGTTAAAGAATTCACCCCTCCACTTT. This translates into CASSASGTGLKNSPLHF.

The genes are TRBV6-5 and TRBJ2-5, with 8 bases that match TRBD1. V gave up 5 bases and J gave up 5 bases; unmatched junction bases: 7. CDR3 length: 14 residues. Germline V gene sequence: CDR1 MNHEY, CDR2 SVGAGI. CDR3 sequence: CASSTGGRGETQYF. CDR3 coding DNA: TGTGCCAGCAGTACAGGGGGTAGAGGGGAGACCCAGTACTTC.

This chain connects TRBV5-1 to TRBJ2-1; TRBD2 might be the D (5 bases). This CDR3 is built from 12 residues. Looked up from germline, CDR1 is SGHRS and CDR2 is YFSETQ. With 5 bases removed from V and 10 bases from J, the gap between germline ends came to 13 bases. In nucleotides, the CDR3 is TGCGCCAGCAGGAGGGATCAGGCAGAGCAGTTCTTC. Protein sequence: CASRRDQAEQFF.

This chain links TRBV7-3 with TRBJ2-5; 7 nucleotides match TRBD1. J gave up 0 bases and V 5 bases, and 6 bases lay outside the gene matches. The length of the CDR3 is 15 residues. Germline V gene sequence: CDR1 SGHTA, CDR2 FQGTGA. Here the CDR3 reads CASSANGQDQETQYF. CDR3 DNA: TGTGCCAGCAGCGCTAACGGACAGGACCAAGAGACCCAGTACTTC.

V and J are TRBV6-6 and TRBJ2-5; D remains ambiguous. The CDR3 has 15 amino acids. The V gene's germline CDR1 is MNHNY and CDR2 SVGAGI (reference sequence). The V gene lost 2 bases and the J gene lost 1 base, with 11 bases spanning the gap. Here the CDR3 DNA reads TGTGCCAGCAGTTACCGGCCGCCTGCCCAAGAGACCCAGTACTTC. This encodes CASSYRPPAQETQYF.

This chain links TRBV7-3 with TRBJ1-1; 9 bases map to TRBD1. With V trimmed by 4 bases and J by 6 bases, 3 bases remained unmatched. Germline values: CDR1 SGHTA, CDR2 FQGTGA. The CDR3 totals 13 residues. The DNA of the CDR3 is TGTGCCAGCAGCTCCGGGACAGGGTCTGAAGCTTTCTTT. It codes for CASSSGTGSEAFF.

The chain employs TRBV4-1 and TRBJ2-7; TRBD2 might be the D (6 bases). V was pared by 1 base and J by 3 bases, with 19 bases between. This CDR3 is built from 17 residues. The germline V gene has CDR1 MGHRA and CDR2 YSYEKL. The CDR3 coding sequence is TGCGCCAGCAGCCAAGTTTTGGGGGGTGGCCTTGACTACGAGCAGTACTTC. Encoded protein: CASSQVLGGGLDYEQYF.

The V gene is TRBV19, the J gene TRBJ1-1, with D tentatively TRBD1 (5 bases). Deletions cut 6 bases from V and 1 base from J, with 12 bases between. CDR3 length: 14 residues. Germline CDR1 is LNHDA and CDR2 is SQIVND (reference sequence). The CDR3 spells CASRKAGTNTEAFF. The CDR3 DNA is TGTGCCAGTAGAAAGGCGGGGACGAACACTGAAGCTTTCTTT.

The V and J genes are TRBV28 and TRBJ2-3, with 7 bases identical to TRBD2. The CDR3 extends over 14 amino acids. The V gene end was trimmed by 8 bases and the J gene end by 6 bases; junction bases not matched to a gene: 11. The germline V gene has CDR1 MDHEN and CDR2 SYDVKM. Here the CDR3 reads CASVEGGAGDTQYF. The CDR3 DNA is TGTGCCAGCGTTGAGGGCGGAGCGGGGGATACGCAGTATTTT.

This chain connects TRBV29-1 to TRBJ2-5, with TRBD1 as a possible D gene (5 bases). V dropped 4 bases and J dropped 4 bases, with 13 bases sitting between them. This CDR3 comprises 13 residues. The germline CDR1 and CDR2 sequences are SQVTM and ANQGSEA. CDR3 sequence (DNA): TGCAGCGTTGCTTCGGACATAGGAGAGACCCAGTACTTC. Its translation: CSVASDIGETQYF.

The rearrangement links TRBV7-8 to TRBJ1-2, with 8 bases aligning to TRBD1. From germline, CDR1 is SGHVS and CDR2 FQNEAQ. CDR3 length: 16 amino acids. J lost 1 base, V lost 2 bases, and 6 bases had no gene match. The CDR3 loop reads CASSLTQGVFNYGYTF. CDR3 in DNA: TGTGCCAGCAGCTTAACACAGGGGGTTTTTAACTATGGCTACACCTTC.

The chain couples TRBV28 to TRBJ1-2; no reliable D call. This CDR3 region has 13 residues. V was trimmed by 1 base and J by 4 bases, leaving 7 bases between them. CDR1 is MDHEN, CDR2 SYDVKM, per germline. The CDR3 loop reads CASSLLRVYGYTF. The CDR3 DNA sequence: TGTGCCAGCAGTTTATTGCGAGTCTATGGCTACACCTTC.

The J gene is TRBJ1-1, the V gene TRBV10-3; no firm D call. The CDR3 is 11 residues long. CDR1 is ENHRY and CDR2 is SYGVKD in the germline V gene. Trimming took 8 bases from V and 3 from J, leaving 7 bases between them. The CDR3: CAISSDTEAFF. DNA for the CDR3: TGTGCCATCTCTTCGGACACTGAAGCTTTCTTT.

The V and J genes are TRBV10-1 and TRBJ2-2; D may be TRBD1 or TRBD2 (5 bases each). The CDR3 is made up of 13 amino acids. The V and J ends lost 4 bases and 8 bases respectively, with 11 bases between them. Germline V gene lookup returns CDR1 WNHNN and CDR2 SYGVQD (reference sequence). This CDR3 is CASSAGTPGELFF. The CDR3 DNA is TGCGCCAGCAGTGCCGGGACCCCAGGGGAGCTGTTTTTT.

In this sample, this clone turned up a few times. The chain has TRBV3-1 (or the pseudogene TRBV3-2) and TRBJ1-1, with D tentatively TRBD1 (5 bases). V lost 0 bases and J 1 base, leaving 6 bases between the germline ends. The CDR3 is 14 amino acids. Looked up from germline, CDR1 is LGHDT and CDR2 is YNNKEL (reference sequence). The CDR3 protein is CASSQDQGNTEAFF. Here the CDR3 DNA reads TGTGCCAGCAGCCAAGATCAGGGGAACACTGAAGCTTTCTTT.

The chain combines TRBV29-1 with TRBJ2-5; D gene unclear. Germline CDR1 reads SQVTM; CDR2 reads ANQGSEA. V lost 4 bases and J lost 8, with 23 bases in between. CDR3 size: 15 residues. CDR3 in amino acids: CSVVRADTRVETQYF. In nucleotides, the CDR3 is TGCAGCGTTGTAAGGGCCGACACCCGTGTCGAAACCCAGTACTTC.

V is TRBV12-5 and J is TRBJ2-3, with 7 bases aligning to TRBD1. This CDR3 spans 14 amino acids. Per germline, CDR1 LGHNT and CDR2 FRNRAP. V shed 7 bases, J shed 3 bases, and the junction held 7 bases outside the gene matches. CDR3 amino acids: CASARQGSTDTQYF. The CDR3 nucleotides read TGTGCTAGTGCCAGACAGGGATCTACAGATACGCAGTATTTT.

The CDR3 is CASRMGSGNQPQHF. The CDR3 nucleotides are TGTGCCAGCAGGATGGGTTCTGGCAATCAGCCCCAGCATTTT. J is TRBJ1-5 and V is TRBV27; no firm D call. Germline CDR1 MNHEY, CDR2 SMNVEV (reference sequence). The CDR3 runs 14 residues. V was clipped by 6 bases and J by 2 bases, with 11 bases between them.

The chain couples TRBV30 to TRBJ1-4; D is uncertain. Germline assignment: CDR1 GTSNPN and CDR2 SVGIG (reference sequence). The CDR3 consists of 12 residues. Between the trimmed V and J ends, which lost 0 bases and 10 bases, there was a span of 9 bases. The CDR3 spells CAWSVGRTKLFF. CDR3 nucleotides: TGTGCCTGGAGTGTAGGGCGGACAAAACTGTTTTTT.

The CDR3 DNA is TGTGCTAGTGGTTTTTACAGGGTATCAGATGGCTCTGGGGCCAACGTCCTGACTTTC. It specifies CASGFYRVSDGSGANVLTF. V is TRBV12-5 and J is TRBJ2-6, with D possibly being TRBD1 (6 bases). The CDR3 has 19 residues. Trimming left V 3 bases short and J 0 bases short, with 18 bases between. CDR1 and CDR2 from the germline V gene are LGHNT and FRNRAP.

The chain joins TRBV7-2 to TRBJ1-4, with D uncertain. Trimming pared 5 bases from V and 5 bases from J, leaving 12 bases between. CDR1 and CDR2 from the germline V gene are SGHTA and FQGNSA. The CDR3 is 14 residues long. CDR3 in amino acids: CASSPGRENEKLFF. CDR3 nucleotide sequence: TGTGCCAGCAGCCCAGGACGGGAGAATGAAAAACTGTTTTTT.

This clone was seen only a few times. The chain uses TRBV2 and TRBJ2-7; no firm D call. V dropped 4 bases and J dropped 5 bases, with 6 bases sitting between them. Per germline, CDR1 SNHLY and CDR2 FYNNEI. This CDR3 spans 11 amino acids. CDR3 in DNA: TGTGCCAGCAGTGTGCTGAACGAGCAGTACTTC. Translating it yields CASSVLNEQYF. Filled out from reference TRBV2 and TRBJ2-7, the complete variable domain reads EPEVTQTPSHQVTQMGQEVILRCVPISNHLYFYWYRQILGQKVEFLVSFYNNEISEKSEIFDDQFSVERPDGSNFTLKIRSTKLEDSAMYFCASSVLNEQYFGPGTRLTVT.

V and J are TRBV5-8 and TRBJ1-1; 9 bases match TRBD1. The CDR3 is 16 amino acids. The trim removed 2 bases at V and 0 bases at J, leaving 5 bases unmatched. Looked up from germline, CDR1 is SGHTS and CDR2 is YDEGEE. The CDR3 protein is CASSLGTGRLNTEAFF. The CDR3 nucleotides read TGTGCCAGCAGCTTAGGGACAGGGCGCCTGAACACTGAAGCTTTCTTT.

This clone was counted once. The V call is TRBV18, the J call TRBJ1-6, with 11 bases lining up with TRBD1. V trimming: 2 bases; J trimming: 10 bases; junction bases outside the gene matches: 4. The CDR3 is made up of 15 amino acids. Germline loops: CDR1 KGHSH, CDR2 LQKENI. CDR3 amino acids: CASSPGQGAWSPLHF. The DNA of the CDR3 is TGTGCCAGCTCACCAGGACAGGGGGCTTGGTCACCCCTCCACTTT. The full variable domain, in which reference TRBV18 and TRBJ1-6 provide the parts outside the CDR3, is NAGVMQNPRHLVRRRGQEARLRCSPMKGHSHVYWYRQLPEEGLKFMVYLQKENIIDESGMPKERFSAEFPKEGPSILRIQQVVRGDSAAYFCASSPGQGAWSPLHFGNGTRLTVT.

CDR3 nucleotide sequence: TGCAGCGTTGGGGCGAACGGGGCCCTGAACACTGAAGCTTTCTTT. This gives the protein CSVGANGALNTEAFF. The chain uses TRBV29-1 and TRBJ1-1; D is perhaps TRBD1 (5 bases). V gave up 4 bases and J gave up 0 bases, with 15 bases separating them. Germline CDR1 and CDR2: SQVTM and ANQGSEA. The CDR3 is 15 residues long.

V usage is TRBV2 and J usage is TRBJ2-2; TRBD1 matches at 7 bases. The germline V gene has CDR1 SNHLY and CDR2 FYNNEI. The CDR3 has 13 residues. The V and J ends lost 11 bases and 2 bases, in that order; junction bases with no gene match: 5. This chain's CDR3 is CAGGQENTGELFF. CDR3 bases: TGTGCCGGAGGACAGGAAAACACCGGGGAGCTGTTTTTT.

This sequence joins TRBV5-5 and TRBJ1-2; TRBD1 is a possible D gene (5 bases). The CDR3 is made up of 14 amino acids. Germline V gene lookup returns CDR1 SGHKS and CDR2 YYEKEE (reference sequence). V was cut by 3 bases and J by 4 bases, with 13 bases left in between. The CDR3 nucleotides read TGTGCCAGCAGCTGGGGGACGGCGCGCTATGGCTACACCTTC. Translation: CASSWGTARYGYTF.

The chain carries TRBV3-1 (or the pseudogene TRBV3-2) and TRBJ2-7, with TRBD2 matching over 8 bases. The CDR3 is made up of 14 amino acids. Per the germline V gene, CDR1 is LGHDT and CDR2 is YNNKEL (reference sequence). The junction had 7 bases not matched to a gene; V was cut back by 4 bases and J by 5 bases. In DNA form, the CDR3 reads TGTGCCAGCAGCCGCGGCGGGGGGATCAACGAGCAGTACTTC. This gives the protein CASSRGGGINEQYF.

The rearrangement uses TRBV15 and TRBJ1-5, with D unclear. Deletions cut 3 bases from V and 1 base from J, with 10 bases between. Germline CDR1 is LNHNV and CDR2 is YYDKDF (reference sequence). There are 15 residues in the CDR3. The DNA of the CDR3 is TGTGCCACCAGCAGGGACTCCCTAAGCAATCAGCCCCAGCATTTT. Translation gives CATSRDSLSNQPQHF.